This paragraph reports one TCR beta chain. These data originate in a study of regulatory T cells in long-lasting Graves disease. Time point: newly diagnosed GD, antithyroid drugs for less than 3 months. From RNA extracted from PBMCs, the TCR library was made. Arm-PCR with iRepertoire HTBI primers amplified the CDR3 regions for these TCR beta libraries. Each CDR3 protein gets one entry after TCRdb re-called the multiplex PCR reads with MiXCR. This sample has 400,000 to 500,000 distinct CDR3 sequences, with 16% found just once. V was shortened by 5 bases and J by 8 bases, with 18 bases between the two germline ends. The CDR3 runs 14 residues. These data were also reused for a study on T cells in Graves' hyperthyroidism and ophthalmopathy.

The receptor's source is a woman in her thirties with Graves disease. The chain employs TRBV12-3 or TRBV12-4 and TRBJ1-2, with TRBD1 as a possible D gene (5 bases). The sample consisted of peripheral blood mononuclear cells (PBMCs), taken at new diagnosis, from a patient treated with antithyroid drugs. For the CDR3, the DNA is TGTGCCAGCAGTCCCACGGGACCAGCTAGGGGCTACACCTTC. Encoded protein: CASSPTGPARGYTF.